This T cell receptor beta chain was recorded in a study of cytomegalovirus exposure and HLA in healthy donors. Study as a whole: In a previous analysis, approximately 110 million unique TCR beta sequences were found from 150 million to 200 million T cells.

Trimming cost V 2 bases and J 3 bases; bases outside gene matches: 5. The CDR3 runs to 16 residues. Germline V gives CDR1 SGHDT, CDR2 YYEEEE. In the PCR, 60 Vbeta and 13 Jbeta primers were used. Per the original data handling: Unique TCR beta chains totaled some 80 million in a later count, with approximately 11 million of them shared. Generated by immunoSEQ multiplex PCR, the TCRdb table keeps only in-frame clones and is missing some. The V and J calls and clone size come from that table; D and trimming were worked out from the DNA. The table has tens of thousands of clones, 65% to 70% seen once; the top ten hold roughly 15%.

Input material: PBMCs. V is TRBV5-6 and J is TRBJ2-3; 11 nucleotides match TRBD1. This clonotype was obtained from a male donor in good health and CMV-seropositive. The CDR3, as DNA: TGTGCCAGCAGCTTAAGGACAGGGGGCGGTACAGATACGCAGTATTTT. Its protein is CASSLRTGGGTDTQYF.